The present T cell receptor beta chain was sequenced within a study of shared clonotypes between healthy human individuals. Assay: immunoSEQ multiplex PCR; the TCRdb copy retains only in-frame clones and omits some. Found here are 2 million to 3 million clones, approximately 90% of them singletons; the top ten hold 0.13% to 0.15%. The CDR3 is made up of 14 amino acids. The germline CDR1 and CDR2 sequences are ENHRY and SYGVKD. This TCR was recovered from a man between 18 and 35 years old in good health. Sequencing was carried out using naive CD4+ T cells sorted from blood. Subset given: CD45RA+ positively selected. The chain combines TRBV10-3 with TRBJ2-1, with D possibly being TRBD1 (6 bases). This CDR3 is CATRQASTGNEQFF. CDR3 coding DNA: TGTGCAACCCGACAGGCTAGCACGGGGAATGAGCAGTTCTTC.